Listed here is a single TCR beta chain. Its specificity is not known. These data are taken from a study of T cell responses to AZD1222 COVID-19 vaccine. General study results and limits: Unmutated variant regions reportedly attract nearly half of all spike-specific TCRs.

Produced via immunoSEQ multiplex PCR; TCRdb's table is partial and in-frame only. The table lists roughly 93,000 clones, over 85% of them singletons. Trimming left V 7 bases short and J 7 bases short, with 13 bases between. Germline V lookup: CDR1 SQVTM, CDR2 ANQGSEA. The CDR3 sequence is 12 residues long. The sample in question was peripheral blood, obtained on day 0 of MenACWY control vaccination. The chain employs TRBV29-1 and TRBJ1-4, with TRBD1 as a possible D gene (5 bases). The TCR sequence derives from an adult in good health. The CDR3 sequence is CSAAGNGEKLFF. The DNA for the CDR3 is TGCAGCGCCGCAGGGAATGGTGAAAAACTGTTTTTT.